Each of the 27 T cell receptor beta chains below was sequenced from the same sample in a study of OX40 agonist ivuxolimab in advanced cancers. Produced via immunoSEQ multiplex PCR; TCRdb's table is partial and in-frame only. The table lists approximately 74,000 clones, approximately 91% of them singletons. The source material was CD4+ or CD8+ T cells sorted from blood, sampled in a trial of the OX40 agonist ivuxolimab. The source of these receptors is an adult with an advanced solid tumor such as melanoma, head and neck, liver or kidney cancer.

The gene calls are TRBV5-4 and TRBJ2-1; 7 nucleotides line up with TRBD2. This CDR3 has 13 residues. V dropped 0 bases and J dropped 8; count of bases not matched to a gene: 2. Germline V lookup: CDR1 SGHNT, CDR2 YYREEE (reference sequence). CDR3 protein: CASSLAGRDEQFF. DNA for the CDR3: TGTGCCAGCAGCTTGGCAGGGAGGGATGAGCAGTTCTTC.

J is TRBJ2-2 and V is TRBV18; 9 bases fit TRBD1. The CDR3 extends over 17 amino acids. Germline loops: CDR1 KGHSH, CDR2 LQKENI. The junction had 6 bases not matched to a gene; V was cut back by 2 bases and J by 2 bases. CDR3 sequence (DNA): TGTGCCAGCTCACCATCACAGGGGGCTAGTAACACCGGGGAGCTGTTTTTT. Encoded protein: CASSPSQGASNTGELFF. The variable domain in full, with the rest retrieved from reference TRBV18 and TRBJ2-2, is NAGVMQNPRHLVRRRGQEARLRCSPMKGHSHVYWYRQLPEEGLKFMVYLQKENIIDESGMPKERFSAEFPKEGPSILRIQQVVRGDSAAYFCASSPSQGASNTGELFFGEGSRLTVL.

The chain combines TRBV12-5 with TRBJ2-1; a weak D match, TRBD2 (5 bases). Germline V gene sequence: CDR1 LGHNT, CDR2 FRNRAP. This CDR3 is 16 amino acids long. V was trimmed by 0 bases and J by 9 bases, leaving 18 bases between them. The CDR3 bases are TGTGCTAGTGGTTTGGTAGCGATAGCGCGCTGGTCTGAGCAGTTCTTC. It is translated as CASGLVAIARWSEQFF.

This chain joins TRBV9 and TRBJ2-2, with a tentative D call TRBD2 (5 bases). Trimming removed 1 base from V and 4 bases from J, with 14 bases in between. The germline V gene has CDR1 SGDLS and CDR2 YYNGEE. This CDR3 contains 16 residues. CDR3 amino acids: CASSVLANGSTGELFF. The CDR3 DNA reads as TGTGCCAGCAGCGTACTAGCTAATGGGAGCACCGGGGAGCTGTTTTTT. Together with reference TRBV9 and TRBJ2-2, the CDR3 gives the full variable domain: DSGVTQTPKHLITATGQRVTLRCSPRSGDLSVYWYQQSLDQGLQFLIQYYNGEERAKGNILERFSAQQFPDLHSELNLSSLELGDSALYFCASSVLANGSTGELFFGEGSRLTVL.

This sequence joins TRBV5-4 and TRBJ1-2; maybe TRBD1 (6 bases). The V gene's germline CDR1 is SGHNT and CDR2 YYREEE (reference sequence). The CDR3 totals 13 residues. V lost 5 bases and J 5 bases, leaving 13 bases between the germline ends. CDR3 protein: CASRYQGGYGYTF. The CDR3, as DNA: TGTGCCAGCAGATACCAAGGGGGATATGGCTACACCTTC.

This clone was seen only once. This CDR3 is CASRVGLAGISYNEQFF. In DNA, the CDR3 is TGTGCCAGCAGAGTCGGACTAGCGGGAATATCCTACAATGAGCAGTTCTTC. The chain is built from TRBV27 and TRBJ2-1; TRBD2 agrees at 12 bases. The CDR3 runs 17 residues. Germline CDR1 is MNHEY and CDR2 is SMNVEV (reference sequence). Germline trimming cut 6 bases from V and 1 base from J; bases unmatched to any gene: 7.

This sequence joins TRBV7-8 and TRBJ2-5; 8 bases map to TRBD2. The CDR3 covers 15 residues. CDR1 and CDR2 from the germline V gene are SGHVS and FQNEAQ. V lost 5 bases and J lost 5; bases outside the gene matches: 10. CDR3: CASSQRREVVETQYF. As DNA, the CDR3 is TGTGCCAGCAGCCAAAGGCGGGAGGTAGTGGAGACCCAGTACTTC.

The chain uses TRBV19 and TRBJ2-5, with 8 bases fitting TRBD2. The CDR3 loop spans 15 amino acids. With V trimmed by 5 bases and J by 4 bases, 9 bases remained unmatched. The germline V gene encodes CDR1 LNHDA and CDR2 SQIVND (reference sequence). The chain's CDR3 is CASSPIAGSRETQYF. In DNA, the CDR3 is TGTGCCAGTAGTCCTATAGCGGGATCGAGAGAGACCCAGTACTTC.

V usage is TRBV19 and J usage is TRBJ1-4, with a weak D call TRBD1 (5 bases). This CDR3 has 14 residues. V was pared by 3 bases and J by 7 bases, with 12 bases between. Germline lookup yields CDR1 LNHDA and CDR2 SQIVND (reference sequence). CDR3 coding DNA: TGTGCCAGTAGTATTGGGACCCGCAGTGAAAAACTGTTTTTT. Translation: CASSIGTRSEKLFF.

This chain uses TRBV5-1 with TRBJ2-7; D is perhaps TRBD1 (6 bases). CDR1 and CDR2 (germline): SGHRS, YFSETQ. The germline V and J ends were trimmed by 4 bases and 3 bases, with 17 bases remaining between them. This CDR3 is 15 amino acids long. CDR3 bases: TGCGCCAGCAGCCTGATGAGGACAGTTAGCTACGAGCAGTACTTC. As protein: CASSLMRTVSYEQYF.

This clone was detected a few times. The gene calls are TRBV5-1 and TRBJ2-7; tentatively, D is TRBD1 (6 bases). CDR1 is SGHRS, CDR2 YFSETQ, per germline. The ends were cut back, 4 bases at V and 3 bases at J, with 8 bases in the middle. The CDR3 runs to 12 residues. The CDR3 reads CASSTGHYEQYF. As DNA, the CDR3 is TGCGCCAGCAGCACGGGACACTACGAGCAGTACTTC.

This clone was counted a single time. Its ends do not fully match the called genes, so a read error is possible. This chain connects TRBV7-9 to TRBJ1-3; no clear D gene. This CDR3 region has 14 residues. In germline, CDR1 is SEHNR, CDR2 FQNEAQ (reference sequence). CDR3 nucleotides: TGTGCCAGCAGGTTAGATAGCTCTGGAAACACCATATATTTT. Amino acid sequence: CASRLDSSGNTIYF.

This chain links TRBV5-1 with TRBJ2-3; D may be TRBD2 (6 bases). CDR1 SGHRS and CDR2 YFSETQ come from the germline V gene. Trimming removed 2 bases from V and 2 bases from J, with 12 bases in between. This CDR3 comprises 15 residues. For the CDR3, the DNA is TGCGCCAGCAGCTTTGATGGGGGGTCCACAGATACGCAGTATTTT. Its protein is CASSFDGGSTDTQYF.

This chain joins TRBV19 and TRBJ1-6, with 7 bases aligning to TRBD1. Trimming took 6 bases from V and 4 from J; bases not matched to a gene: 3. This CDR3 has 14 amino acids. Germline-derived CDR1 and CDR2 are LNHDA and SQIVND (reference sequence). In nucleotides, the CDR3 is TGTGCCAGTAGCCCGGACAGGTATAATTCACCCCTCCACTTT. Its protein is CASSPDRYNSPLHF.

J is TRBJ2-3 and V is TRBV19; 8 nucleotides agree with TRBD2. The ends lost 3 bases at V and 2 bases at J; junction bases unmatched: 4. This CDR3 has 15 residues. Germline loops: CDR1 LNHDA, CDR2 SQIVND (reference sequence). The CDR3 is CASSMSGSLTDTQYF. CDR3 bases: TGTGCCAGTAGTATGAGCGGGAGTCTCACAGATACGCAGTATTTT. Complete variable domain (other parts from reference TRBV19 and TRBJ2-3): DGGITQSPKYLFRKEGQNVTLSCEQNLNHDAMYWYRQDPGQGLRLIYYSQIVNDFQKGDIAEGYSVSREKKESFPLTVTSAQKNPTAFYLCASSMSGSLTDTQYFGPGTRLTVL.

As DNA, the CDR3 is TGTGCCAGCAGCTTAGCAGGGACGAACACTGAAGCTTTCTTT. This translates into CASSLAGTNTEAFF. The rearrangement links TRBV7-8 to TRBJ1-1; tentatively, D is TRBD1 (5 bases). The CDR3 totals 14 residues. Germline lookup yields CDR1 SGHVS and CDR2 FQNEAQ. Trimming pared 0 bases from V and 1 base from J, leaving 6 bases between.

The rearrangement joins TRBV28 to TRBJ2-2, with TRBD1 identical over 7 bases. Germline V CDR1 and CDR2: MDHEN, SYDVKM. The V gene end was trimmed by 5 bases and the J gene end by 2 bases; junction bases not matched to a gene: 8. The CDR3 is made up of 16 amino acids. CDR3 loop: CASSPPTGTNTGELFF. The CDR3, as DNA: TGTGCCAGCAGTCCGCCGACAGGGACCAACACCGGGGAGCTGTTTTTT.

The rearrangement links TRBV28 to TRBJ2-5, with 8 bases lining up with TRBD1. J was trimmed by 5 bases and V by 6 bases; bases with no gene match: 5. Germline V gene data show CDR1 as MDHEN and CDR2 as SYDVKM. This CDR3 is built from 13 residues. The CDR3 is CASSRGDRETQYF. The CDR3 nucleotides are TGTGCCAGCAGCCGCGGGGACAGGGAGACCCAGTACTTC.

The chain is built from TRBV19 and TRBJ1-5; a weak D match, TRBD1 (6 bases). The CDR3 loop spans 14 amino acids. Germline V gene lookup returns CDR1 LNHDA and CDR2 SQIVND (reference sequence). V lost 3 bases to trimming and J lost 4 bases, with 10 bases between them. The DNA of the CDR3 is TGTGCCAGTAGTATTGCCAGGGGTAATCAGCCCCAGCATTTT. Translating gives CASSIARGNQPQHF.

CDR3 DNA sequence: TGCAGCGTTGAGGGACTGGACATTCAGTACTTC. Amino acids: CSVEGLDIQYF. This chain uses TRBV29-1 with TRBJ2-4; possibly TRBD2 for D (6 bases). Trimming took off 3 bases at V and 8 bases at J, with 8 bases between the two ends. CDR1 SQVTM and CDR2 ANQGSEA come from the germline V gene. This CDR3 has 11 residues. Full variable domain (rest looked up from reference TRBV29-1 and TRBJ2-4): SAVISQKPSRDICQRGTSLTIQCQVDSQVTMMFWYRQQPGQSLTLIATANQGSEATYESGFVIDKFPISRPNLTFSTLTVSNMSPEDSSIYLCSVEGLDIQYFGAGTRLSVL.

This clone appeared a single time. The chain uses TRBV19 and TRBJ1-2, with D possibly being TRBD1 (6 bases). This CDR3 has 14 residues. Germline V lookup: CDR1 LNHDA, CDR2 SQIVND (reference sequence). Trimming cost V 5 bases and J 8 bases, with 18 bases left between them. CDR3 sequence: CASSVRQAGGGYTF. For the CDR3, the DNA is TGTGCCAGTAGTGTACGACAGGCGGGAGGGGGCTACACCTTC.

This chain links TRBV5-1 with TRBJ1-2, with D tentatively TRBD1 (5 bases). V was shortened by 1 base and J by 2 bases, with 12 bases between the two germline ends. CDR1 is SGHRS, CDR2 YFSETQ, per germline. The CDR3 runs to 15 residues. CDR3 nucleotides: TGCGCCAGCAGCTTGCCAGGGTTAATGAACTATGGCTACACCTTC. This translates into CASSLPGLMNYGYTF.

The V call is TRBV7-8, the J call TRBJ1-5, with TRBD1 matching 9 bases. V gave up 5 bases and J gave up 7 bases; unmatched junction bases: 6. Germline lookup yields CDR1 SGHVS and CDR2 FQNEAQ. This CDR3 contains 14 residues. CDR3 bases: TGTGCCAGCAGCCCCACAGGGGGCCGGCAGCCCCAGCATTTT. It yields the protein CASSPTGGRQPQHF.

The chain combines TRBV19 with TRBJ2-3, with 7 bases that match TRBD2. The J segment lost 5 bases and the V segment lost 7 bases, leaving 3 bases of the junction unmatched. Germline loops: CDR1 LNHDA, CDR2 SQIVND (reference sequence). The CDR3 spans 12 residues. Written as DNA, the CDR3 is TGTGCCAGTACGGGGGGACTAGATACGCAGTATTTT. Residues: CASTGGLDTQYF.

The J gene is TRBJ1-2, the V gene TRBV6-5, with D unclear. The CDR3 loop spans 14 amino acids. Trimming left V 6 bases short and J 4 bases short, with 15 bases between. Germline assignment: CDR1 MNHEY and CDR2 SVGAGI. CDR3: CASRKTGLGYGYTF. CDR3 nucleotide sequence: TGTGCCAGCAGGAAGACCGGATTGGGCTATGGCTACACCTTC.

The J gene is TRBJ2-1, the V gene TRBV5-1; 9 bases are shared with TRBD2. Per the germline V gene, CDR1 is SGHRS and CDR2 is YFSETQ. The CDR3 loop spans 17 amino acids. V shed 0 bases, J shed 0 bases, and the junction held 4 bases outside the gene matches. The CDR3 DNA is TGCGCCAGCAGCTTGGCCTCTAGCGGGGCCTCCTACAATGAGCAGTTCTTC. Amino acid sequence: CASSLASSGASYNEQFF.

The V and J genes are TRBV7-9 and TRBJ2-7; a possible D gene is TRBD1 (5 bases). Germline V gene data show CDR1 as SEHNR and CDR2 as FQNEAQ (reference sequence). The CDR3 loop spans 16 amino acids. The V gene lost 1 base and the J gene lost 4 bases, with 17 bases spanning the gap. The CDR3 reads CASSLGSAGPEYEQYF. CDR3 in DNA: TGTGCCAGCAGCTTAGGATCGGCAGGGCCCGAGTACGAGCAGTACTTC.